The rows below give T cell receptor beta chains drawn from one sample of a study of monozygotic twins with inflammatory bowel disease. From the 5' RACE reads, TCRdb lists one entry per CDR3 protein and no DNA. The sample spans some 440,000 distinct CDR3 sequences; the ten largest clones claim 2% to 3%. Source material: blood. The receptor set was obtained from a human donor with ulcerative colitis or Crohn's disease, or a healthy co-twin of an affected twin (not recorded which). The CDR3 runs from the conserved cysteine through the conserved F or W.

V gene,J gene,CDR3 length,CDR3 protein
TRBV12-3/TRBV12-4,TRBJ2-2,13,CASSLDVGGELFF
TRBV5-1,TRBJ2-3,15,CASSLWGGDTDTQYF
TRBV2,TRBJ2-3,11,CASSASGTQYF
TRBV2,TRBJ1-3,14,CASSVKDSGNTIYF
TRBV24-1,TRBJ2-3,13,CATGGGTTDTQYF
TRBV6-2/TRBV6-3,TRBJ1-1,14,CASSYAGQRLRAFF
TRBV24-1,TRBJ2-1,13,CATSEKGGNEQFF
TRBV5-1,TRBJ2-7,16,CASSLGLASPTYEQYF
TRBV30,TRBJ2-4,13,CAWRVPGVDIQYF
TRBV5-4,TRBJ2-2,15,CASHPGVPNTGELFF
TRBV7-2,TRBJ2-7,12,CASSLDRAEQYF
TRBV18,TRBJ1-2,15,CASSPSTATNYGYTF
TRBV12-3/TRBV12-4,TRBJ2-7,13,CASSSNLAHEQYF
TRBV19,TRBJ2-3,19,CASSMLGWLGQASTDTQYF
TRBV29-1,TRBJ2-3,13,CSGGLAGKDTQYF
TRBV20-1,TRBJ1-1,12,CSATEMNTDAFF
TRBV30,TRBJ2-7,14,CAWSYGQGFYEQYF
TRBV12-3/TRBV12-4,TRBJ1-5,13,CASSRNGNQPQHF
TRBV7-8,TRBJ1-2,15,CASSLSGPTSGGYTF
TRBV5-6,TRBJ2-7,15,CASSLRSRNAHEQYF
TRBV5-5,TRBJ2-2,15,CASSLLQASSGELFF
TRBV7-2,TRBJ1-6,14,CASSLVGVNSPLHF
TRBV5-1,TRBJ1-1,16,CASSVTGNPSNTEAFF
TRBV11-2,TRBJ2-7,15,CASSLAQGPRDEQYF
TRBV11-2,TRBJ1-6,12,CASSSNRSPLHF
TRBV29-1,TRBJ2-7,11,CSVEEGYEQYF
TRBV4-1,TRBJ2-3,18,CASSRSPLTSGTTDTQYF
TRBV6-2/TRBV6-3,TRBJ2-1,11,CASRDYNEQFF
TRBV29-1,TRBJ2-2,17,CSVRLAGTPTNTGELFF
TRBV28,TRBJ2-2,15,CASTLAGGYTGELFF
TRBV19,TRBJ2-2,19,CASSTNTLGQGSRGGELFF